The 26 T cell receptor beta chains below were found in one sample sequenced in a study of T-cell reconstitution after alpha-beta-depleted transplantation in children. The library targeted TCRbeta and was prepared with unique molecular identifiers. One entry per CDR3 protein, called by TCRdb with MiXCR from the PCR reads. The profile covers hundreds of thousands of distinct CDR3 sequences, with 10% to 15% appearing a single time and over 2% taken by the ten largest. The specimen was PBMCs, mostly from graft donor cells, collected 360 days after TCRalphabeta/CD19-depleted stem cell transplant. All receptors come from a male patient aged 10 to 17 who had a stem cell transplant for acute myeloid leukemia, so the T cells may come from the graft donor.

The chain employs TRBV19 and TRBJ2-4, with D perhaps matching TRBD2 (5 bases). CDR1 is LNHDA and CDR2 is SQIVND in the germline V gene (reference sequence). CDR3 length equals 13 residues. V was cut by 7 bases and J by 1 base, with 8 bases left in between. The CDR3 DNA is TGTGCCAGTAATGAGCGGGCCAAAAACATTCAGTACTTC. The encoded protein is CASNERAKNIQYF.

The chain combines TRBV2 with TRBJ2-3; 9 bases line up with TRBD2. Germline V gives CDR1 SNHLY, CDR2 FYNNEI. This CDR3 is 18 amino acids long. V gave up 0 bases and J gave up 0 bases; unmatched junction bases: 7. Here the CDR3 reads CASSEALAGTRSTDTQYF. Here the CDR3 DNA reads TGTGCCAGCAGTGAAGCCCTAGCGGGGACCCGGAGCACAGATACGCAGTATTTT.

The rearrangement uses TRBV9 and TRBJ2-7; 9 bases are a match to TRBD2. The CDR3 loop spans 17 amino acids. Germline CDR1 SGDLS, CDR2 YYNGEE. Unmatched junction bases numbered 11, after V lost 0 bases and J lost 4 bases. The CDR3 here is CASSVAGKGSGRYEQYF. Here the CDR3 DNA reads TGTGCCAGCAGCGTAGCCGGGAAGGGTAGCGGGAGATACGAGCAGTACTTC.

This clonotype was recorded at least ten times. V is TRBV4-1 and J is TRBJ2-3; TRBD2 aligns across 7 bases. The junction had 10 bases not matched to a gene; V was cut back by 4 bases and J by 3 bases. This CDR3 has 16 residues. In germline, CDR1 is MGHRA, CDR2 YSYEKL. CDR3 sequence: CASSPTGSGNTDTQYF. Here the CDR3 DNA reads TGCGCCAGCAGCCCCACGGGGAGCGGGAATACAGATACGCAGTATTTT.

This clonotype was counted only a few times. V gene TRBV29-1 combines with J gene TRBJ2-1, with TRBD2 matching over 16 bases. The germline CDR1 and CDR2 sequences are SQVTM and ANQGSEA. The junction had 4 bases not matched to a gene; V was cut back by 3 bases and J by 2 bases. The CDR3 extends over 17 amino acids. CDR3 sequence reads: CSVDGTSGRAAYNEQFF. CDR3 DNA sequence: TGCAGCGTTGATGGGACTAGCGGGAGGGCGGCCTACAATGAGCAGTTCTTC.

This clonotype occurred many times. V usage is TRBV14 and J usage is TRBJ2-7; 8 bases line up with TRBD2. J lost 2 bases, V lost 1 base, and 7 bases had no gene match. In germline, CDR1 is SGHDN, CDR2 FVKESK. CDR3 size: 16 residues. The CDR3 DNA sequence: TGTGCCAGCAGCCAAGTGAGCGGGAGAGGGCCCTACGAGCAGTACTTC. This translates into CASSQVSGRGPYEQYF.

The V call is TRBV10-3, the J call TRBJ2-1; the D gene could be TRBD1 or TRBD2 (5 bases each). The V and J ends lost 6 bases and 2 bases respectively, with 14 bases between them. Germline loops: CDR1 ENHRY, CDR2 SYGVKD. CDR3 length equals 15 residues. The CDR3 here is CAIRGDGETYNEQFF. The CDR3 coding sequence is TGTGCCATCAGGGGGGACGGAGAGACCTACAATGAGCAGTTCTTC.

This clonotype was picked up a small number of times. The genes are TRBV6-2 or TRBV6-3 and TRBJ2-2, with D unclear. The V end was cut by 1 base, the J end by 7 bases, with 4 bases between. The CDR3 has 12 amino acids. Germline V gene sequence: CDR1 MNHEY, CDR2 SVGEGT. The CDR3 loop reads CASSYYVGELFF. CDR3 DNA sequence: TGTGCCAGCAGTTACTATGTCGGGGAGCTGTTTTTT.

This clonotype has just a few counts. The chain employs TRBV7-2 and TRBJ1-3; no firm D call. The CDR3 has 15 amino acids. From germline, CDR1 is SGHTA and CDR2 FQGNSA. V lost 7 bases to trimming and J lost 3 bases, with 16 bases between them. CDR3 residues: CASTSFTAHGNTIYF. CDR3 bases: TGTGCCAGCACCTCCTTCACGGCGCATGGAAACACCATATATTTT.

The CDR3 sequence: CASSLRQDITDTQYF. In DNA form, the CDR3 reads TGTGCCAGCAGCCTACGACAGGACATCACAGATACGCAGTATTTT. This chain links TRBV9 with TRBJ2-3, with D possibly TRBD1 on 6 matching bases. Deletions cut 4 bases from V and 2 bases from J, with 14 bases between. There are 15 residues in the CDR3. CDR1 is SGDLS, CDR2 YYNGEE, per germline.

The chain couples TRBV11-2 to TRBJ2-3; unclear D gene. This CDR3 has 14 residues. Looked up from germline, CDR1 is SGHAT and CDR2 is FQNNGV. V lost 5 bases and J 3 bases, leaving 12 bases between the germline ends. The CDR3 reads CASSEQASTDTQYF. Here the CDR3 DNA reads TGTGCCAGCAGCGAGCAAGCTTCTACAGATACGCAGTATTTT.

This clonotype was counted many times. The chain is built from TRBV14 and TRBJ2-2; 10 bases line up with TRBD2. Germline-derived CDR1 and CDR2 are SGHDN and FVKESK. The CDR3 length is 17 residues. V was clipped by 0 bases and J by 3 bases; unmatched bases: 4. In DNA, the CDR3 is TGTGCCAGCAGCCAAGATAAGGGACTAGCGTACACCGGGGAGCTGTTTTTT. It encodes CASSQDKGLAYTGELFF.

This rearrangement joins TRBV28 to TRBJ2-1; 11 bases align to TRBD2. This CDR3 region has 16 residues. The V and J ends lost 6 bases and 7 bases, in that order; junction bases with no gene match: 11. Germline assignment: CDR1 MDHEN and CDR2 SYDVKM. CDR3 in amino acids: CASSLTLAGARNEQFF. CDR3 coding DNA: TGTGCCAGCAGCCTTACACTAGCGGGAGCTAGGAATGAGCAGTTCTTC.

This clonotype was seen a few times. The chain recombines TRBV29-1 with TRBJ2-2; 8 positions agree with TRBD1. After removal of 5 bases from V and 5 bases from J, the junction contained 10 bases not matched to a gene. This CDR3 has 15 residues. Per germline, CDR1 SQVTM and CDR2 ANQGSEA. The CDR3 DNA reads as TGCAGCGTTCGTAAGACAGGGGTCGTGACCGGGGAGCTGTTTTTT. Protein product: CSVRKTGVVTGELFF.

This clonotype was seen repeatedly, ten times or more. The chain links TRBV7-9 to TRBJ2-7; possible D gene TRBD2, 6 bases. V was cut by 5 bases and J by 6 bases, with 14 bases left in between. CDR1 is SEHNR and CDR2 is FQNEAQ in the germline V gene (reference sequence). This CDR3 is 13 amino acids long. DNA for the CDR3: TGTGCCAGCAGCGCGGGATCCGTTCTCGAGCAGTACTTC. It encodes CASSAGSVLEQYF.

The chain uses TRBV6-5 and TRBJ1-1, with D maybe TRBD1 (5 bases). The CDR3 is 15 amino acids. CDR1 and CDR2 (germline): MNHEY, SVGAGI. V lost 6 bases to trimming and J lost 0 bases, with 14 bases between them. CDR3 in amino acids: CASSRDGLLNTEAFF. As DNA, the CDR3 is TGTGCCAGCAGCCGGGACGGACTTTTGAACACTGAAGCTTTCTTT.

This clonotype occurred a few times. J is TRBJ2-2 and V is TRBV20-1; no reliable D call. V lost 2 bases, J lost 8 bases, and 9 bases lay in between. CDR3 size: 12 residues. Germline V gene data show CDR1 as DFQATT and CDR2 as SNEGSKA (reference sequence). CDR3 DNA: TGCAGTGCTAGATTCGGAGAGGGGGAGCTGTTTTTT. This sequence encodes CSARFGEGELFF.

The chain joins TRBV11-2 to TRBJ2-7, with 7 bases fitting TRBD1. Per the germline V gene, CDR1 is SGHAT and CDR2 is FQNNGV. Trimming took 5 bases from V and 2 from J; bases not matched to a gene: 6. This CDR3 comprises 14 residues. The CDR3 here is CASSVGDRTYEQYF. CDR3 nucleotide sequence: TGTGCCAGCAGCGTCGGGGACAGAACCTACGAGCAGTACTTC.

This clonotype was counted ten times or more. The chain joins TRBV28 to TRBJ1-6; TRBD1 might be the D (5 bases). CDR1 and CDR2 (germline): MDHEN, SYDVKM. V was pared by 3 bases and J by 7 bases, with 10 bases between. This CDR3 has 14 amino acids. This CDR3 reads CASSLPGGNSPLHF. In nucleotides, the CDR3 is TGTGCCAGCAGTTTGCCCGGGGGAAATTCACCCCTCCACTTT.

This clonotype was seen a few times. This chain joins TRBV29-1 and TRBJ2-7; 7 nucleotides align to TRBD2. V trimming: 7 bases; J trimming: 3 bases; junction bases outside the gene matches: 9. CDR1 SQVTM and CDR2 ANQGSEA come from the germline V gene. The CDR3 covers 13 residues. DNA of the CDR3: TGCAGCGCGGTTGGAGGGAGGGGCTACGAGCAGTACTTC. As protein: CSAVGGRGYEQYF.

J is TRBJ2-1 and V is TRBV29-1; TRBD1 matches 8 bases. Germline CDR1 and CDR2: SQVTM and ANQGSEA. This CDR3 is built from 15 residues. V was clipped by 4 bases and J by 3 bases; unmatched bases: 8. The CDR3 region has the DNA TGCAGCGTTGGGGACAGGACTTCATTCTACAATGAGCAGTTCTTC. It yields the protein CSVGDRTSFYNEQFF.

The CDR3 is CASSRQGADGYTF. The DNA for the CDR3 is TGTGCCAGCAGTCGACAGGGGGCTGATGGCTACACCTTC. This chain links TRBV6-5 with TRBJ1-2; 10 positions match TRBD1. V lost 5 bases, J lost 6 bases, and 3 bases stayed unmatched. CDR1 and CDR2 (germline): MNHEY, SVGAGI. The CDR3 consists of 13 residues.

This clonotype occurred a few times. The chain employs TRBV28 and TRBJ2-1; 9 nucleotides line up with TRBD2. Germline V CDR1 and CDR2: MDHEN, SYDVKM. Trimming cost V 5 bases and J 3 bases; bases outside gene matches: 8. The CDR3 contains 16 residues. In DNA form, the CDR3 reads TGTGCCAGCAGTCCCCGTAGCGGGAGAATCTACAATGAGCAGTTCTTC. It is translated as CASSPRSGRIYNEQFF.

This clonotype has just a few counts. The chain employs TRBV5-6 and TRBJ1-5; tentatively, D is TRBD1 (6 bases). The germline gives CDR1 SGHDT, CDR2 YYEEEE. Between the trimmed V and J ends, which lost 1 base and 7 bases, there was a span of 15 bases. This CDR3 spans 15 amino acids. DNA of the CDR3: TGTGCCAGCAGCTTGTGGGCGGGGGCATGGCAGCCCCAGCATTTT. Its translation is CASSLWAGAWQPQHF.

In this sample, this clonotype turned up a few times. The rearrangement links TRBV29-1 to TRBJ2-7; D remains unclear. V was trimmed by 6 bases and J by 7 bases, leaving 19 bases between them. The CDR3 is made up of 13 amino acids. Germline CDR1 and CDR2: SQVTM and ANQGSEA. This CDR3 is CSVAPGPRWEQYF. CDR3 bases: TGCAGCGTCGCCCCGGGCCCGAGGTGGGAGCAGTACTTC.

This clonotype was picked up many times. The chain is built from TRBV5-1 and TRBJ2-7; 7 nucleotides agree with TRBD1. Germline loops: CDR1 SGHRS, CDR2 YFSETQ. The trim removed 3 bases at V and 6 bases at J, leaving 9 bases unmatched. The CDR3 loop spans 14 amino acids. The CDR3 sequence: CASSSTGIGSEQYF. Here the CDR3 DNA reads TGCGCCAGCAGCTCGACAGGGATTGGGTCCGAGCAGTACTTC.